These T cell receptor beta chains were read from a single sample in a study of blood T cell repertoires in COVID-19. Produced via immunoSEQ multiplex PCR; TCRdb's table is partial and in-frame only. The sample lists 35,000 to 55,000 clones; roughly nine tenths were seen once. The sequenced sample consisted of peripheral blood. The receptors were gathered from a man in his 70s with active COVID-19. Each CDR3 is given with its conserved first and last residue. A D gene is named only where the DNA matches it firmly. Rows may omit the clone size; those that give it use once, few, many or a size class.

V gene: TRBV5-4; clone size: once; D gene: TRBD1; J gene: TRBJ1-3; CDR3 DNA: TGTGCCAGCAGCTCGTCGACAGGGGCCACCTCTGGAAACACCATATATTTT; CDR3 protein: CASSSSTGATSGNTIYF
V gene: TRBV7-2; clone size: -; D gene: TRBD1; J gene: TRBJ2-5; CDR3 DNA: TGTGCCAGCAGCCCCGGGACAGGGGGAGAGACCCAGTACTTC; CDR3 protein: CASSPGTGGETQYF
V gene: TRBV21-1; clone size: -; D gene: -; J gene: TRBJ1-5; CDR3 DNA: TGTGCCAGCAGCAAAGCCGAAGGACAGCCGGGAGGTAATCAGCCCCAGCATTTT; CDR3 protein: CASSKAEGQPGGNQPQHF
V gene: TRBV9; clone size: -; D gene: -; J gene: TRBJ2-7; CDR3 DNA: TGTGCCAGCAGCGTCGCCCCCTCCAAGGGGTTCGGTTCCTATGTGCAGTACTTC; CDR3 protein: CASSVAPSKGFGSYVQYF
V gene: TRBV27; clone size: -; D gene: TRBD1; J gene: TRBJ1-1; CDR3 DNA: TGTGCCAGCAGTTCCGGACAGGATTATGGCACTGAAGCTTTCTTT; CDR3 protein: CASSSGQDYGTEAFF
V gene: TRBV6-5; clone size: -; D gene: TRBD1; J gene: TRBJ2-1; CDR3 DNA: TGTGCCAGCAGAACGGACAGGAGCTCCTACAATGAGCAGTTCTTC; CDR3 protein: CASRTDRSSYNEQFF
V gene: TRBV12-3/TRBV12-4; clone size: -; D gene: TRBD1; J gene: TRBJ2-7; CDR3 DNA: TGTGCCAGCACCGCCGGGACAGGGCCGCAGTACTTC; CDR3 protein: CASTAGTGPQYF
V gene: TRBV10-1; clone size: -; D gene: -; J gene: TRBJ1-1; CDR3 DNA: TGCGCCAGCAGTGCATCAGGGAGGGACACTGAAGCTTTCTTT; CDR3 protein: CASSASGRDTEAFF
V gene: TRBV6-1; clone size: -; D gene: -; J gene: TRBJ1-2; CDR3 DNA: TGTGCCAGCAGTGAAGCCCCAGACTATGGCTACACCTTC; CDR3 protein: CASSEAPDYGYTF
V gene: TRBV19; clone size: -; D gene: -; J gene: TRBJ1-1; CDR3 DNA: TGTGCCAGTAGTGCCGACAGGTTACACACTGAAGCTTTCTTT; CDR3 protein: CASSADRLHTEAFF
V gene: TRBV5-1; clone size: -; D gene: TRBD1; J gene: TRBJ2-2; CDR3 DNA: TGCGCCAGCAGAACAGGGGTGAACACCGGGGAGCTGTTTTTT; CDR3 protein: CASRTGVNTGELFF
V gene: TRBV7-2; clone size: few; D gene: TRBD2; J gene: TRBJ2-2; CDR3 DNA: TGTGCCAGCAGCTTAGCGGGCACTAGCGGGTCCCGGGAGCTGTTTTTT; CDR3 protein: CASSLAGTSGSRELFF
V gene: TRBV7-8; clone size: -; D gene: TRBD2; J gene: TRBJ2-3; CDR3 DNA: TGTGCCAGCAGCCCCCAGGGCGGGGGGCGTTCCACAGATACGCAGTATTTT; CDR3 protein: CASSPQGGGRSTDTQYF
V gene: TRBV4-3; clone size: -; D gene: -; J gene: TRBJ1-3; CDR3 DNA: TGCGCCAGCAGCCCCGGAGTCGACTCTGGAAACACCATATATTTT; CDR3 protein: CASSPGVDSGNTIYF
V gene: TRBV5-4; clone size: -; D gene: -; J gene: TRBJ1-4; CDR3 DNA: TGTGCCAGCAGCCACTGGGACAAAACTAATGAAAAACTGTTTTTT; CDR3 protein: CASSHWDKTNEKLFF
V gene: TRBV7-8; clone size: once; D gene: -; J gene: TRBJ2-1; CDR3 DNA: TGTGCCAGCAGCTCCGCCTCGGCGGGGGCGTACAATGAGCAGTTCTTC; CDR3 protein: CASSSASAGAYNEQFF
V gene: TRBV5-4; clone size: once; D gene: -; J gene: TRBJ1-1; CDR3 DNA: TGTGCCAGCAGCTCTCCTCGGGGGGCGGACACTGAAGCTTTCTTT; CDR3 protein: CASSSPRGADTEAFF
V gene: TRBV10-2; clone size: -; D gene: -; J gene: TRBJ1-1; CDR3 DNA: TGCGCCAGCAGGAGCGGGGGGATGAACACTGAAGCTTTCTTT; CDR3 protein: CASRSGGMNTEAFF
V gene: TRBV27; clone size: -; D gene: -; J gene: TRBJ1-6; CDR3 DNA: TGTGCCAATCGAAAGCAGGGGTACAATTCACCCCTCCACTTT; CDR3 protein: CANRKQGYNSPLHF
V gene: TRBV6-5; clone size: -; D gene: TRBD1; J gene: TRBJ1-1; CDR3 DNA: TGTGCCAGCAGTACCGGGACAGGGAAGAGGGAAGCTTTCTTT; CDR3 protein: CASSTGTGKREAFF
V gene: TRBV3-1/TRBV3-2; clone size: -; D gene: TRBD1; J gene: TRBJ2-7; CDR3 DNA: TGTGCCAGCAGCCAAGGGACAGGGGACCCCAACCCCTACGAGCAGTACTTC; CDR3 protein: CASSQGTGDPNPYEQYF
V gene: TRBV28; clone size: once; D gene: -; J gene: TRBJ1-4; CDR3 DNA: TGTGCCAGCAGTTCCCCCGAGGAAAAACTGTTTTTT; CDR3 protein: CASSSPEEKLFF
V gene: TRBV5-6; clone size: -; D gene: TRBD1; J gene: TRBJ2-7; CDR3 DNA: TGTGCCAGCAGCTTTGGACAGGCCCTCTACGAGCAGTACTTC; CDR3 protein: CASSFGQALYEQYF
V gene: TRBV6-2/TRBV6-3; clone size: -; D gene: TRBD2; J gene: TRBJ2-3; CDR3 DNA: TGTGCCAGCAGTTACGTTAGCGGGGGGCCTGTTGGGAGCACAGATACGCAGTATTTT; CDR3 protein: CASSYVSGGPVGSTDTQYF
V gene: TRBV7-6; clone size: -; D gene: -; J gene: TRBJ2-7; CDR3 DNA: TGTGCCAGCAAACAGGACTCCCACGGGGGTTCCTACGAGCAGTACTTC; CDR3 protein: CASKQDSHGGSYEQYF
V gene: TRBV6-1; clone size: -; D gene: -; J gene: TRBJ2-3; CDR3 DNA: TGTGCCAGCAGTGACGCCGGGTCTCCTGTGGCAGATACGCAGTATTTT; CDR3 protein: CASSDAGSPVADTQYF
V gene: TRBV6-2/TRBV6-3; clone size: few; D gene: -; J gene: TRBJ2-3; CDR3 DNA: TGTGCCAGCAGTTACTCTGGCCAGCGGCTCGATACGCAGTATTTT; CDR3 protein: CASSYSGQRLDTQYF
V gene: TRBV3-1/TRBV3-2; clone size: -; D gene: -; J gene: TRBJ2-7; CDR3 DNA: TGTGCCAGCAGCCGAGCCTCCTACGAGCAGTACTTC; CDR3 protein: CASSRASYEQYF
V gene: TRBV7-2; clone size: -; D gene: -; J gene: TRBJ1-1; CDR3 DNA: TGTGCCAGCAGGGCGACCGGGACACCTGGGAACACTGAAGCTTTCTTT; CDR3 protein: CASRATGTPGNTEAFF
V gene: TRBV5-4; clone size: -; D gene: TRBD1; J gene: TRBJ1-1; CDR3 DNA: TGTGCCAGCAGCGGGGACAGGGGGAACACTGAAGCTTTCTTT; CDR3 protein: CASSGDRGNTEAFF
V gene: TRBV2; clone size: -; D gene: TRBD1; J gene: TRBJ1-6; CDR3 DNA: TGTGCCAGCAGAGCTGGACAGGTCGTTAATTCACCCCTCCACTTT; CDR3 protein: CASRAGQVVNSPLHF
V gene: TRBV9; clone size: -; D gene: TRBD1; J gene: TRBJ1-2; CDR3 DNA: TGTGCCAGCAGCCCCCAGGGGGAGTGGCGCTACACCTTC; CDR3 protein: CASSPQGEWRYTF
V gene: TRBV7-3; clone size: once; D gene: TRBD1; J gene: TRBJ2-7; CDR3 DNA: TGTGCCAGCAGTCTTGGACAGGGAACCTACGAGCAGTACTTC; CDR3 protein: CASSLGQGTYEQYF
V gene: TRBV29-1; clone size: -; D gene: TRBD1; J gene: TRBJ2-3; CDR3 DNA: TGCAGCGTTGGGCAGGGGGCTCAAGATACGCAGTATTTT; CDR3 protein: CSVGQGAQDTQYF
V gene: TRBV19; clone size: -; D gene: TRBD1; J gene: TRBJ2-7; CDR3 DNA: TGTGCCAGTAGTCCCGGGGACAGGGGGGATTCCTACGAGCAGTACTTC; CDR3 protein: CASSPGDRGDSYEQYF
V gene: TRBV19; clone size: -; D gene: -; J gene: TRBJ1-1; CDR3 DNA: TGTGCCAGTAGTATTTTAGAGGGTCTTGGCACTGAAGCTTTCTTT; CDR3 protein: CASSILEGLGTEAFF
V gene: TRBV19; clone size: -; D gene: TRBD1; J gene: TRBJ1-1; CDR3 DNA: TGTGCCAGTAGAGGGGGCAGGTCGAACACTGAAGCTTTCTTT; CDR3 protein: CASRGGRSNTEAFF
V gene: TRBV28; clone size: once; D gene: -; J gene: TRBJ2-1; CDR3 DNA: TGTGCCAGCAGTTTCGGGGATACTGAGCAGTTCTTC; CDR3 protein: CASSFGDTEQFF
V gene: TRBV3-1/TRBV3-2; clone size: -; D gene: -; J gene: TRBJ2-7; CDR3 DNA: TGTGCCAGCAGCCAACGCCTGCACGGTCCGAAGTACGAGCAGTACTTC; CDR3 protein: CASSQRLHGPKYEQYF
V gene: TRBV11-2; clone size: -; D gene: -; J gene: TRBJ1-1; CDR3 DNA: TGTGCCAGCAGGGGAGGGGGAAGCACTGAAGCTTTCTTT; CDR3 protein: CASRGGGSTEAFF
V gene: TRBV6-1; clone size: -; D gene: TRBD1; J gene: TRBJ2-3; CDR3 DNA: TGTGCCAGCAGTGAGGGACAGGGCACGCAGTATTTT; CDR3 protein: CASSEGQGTQYF